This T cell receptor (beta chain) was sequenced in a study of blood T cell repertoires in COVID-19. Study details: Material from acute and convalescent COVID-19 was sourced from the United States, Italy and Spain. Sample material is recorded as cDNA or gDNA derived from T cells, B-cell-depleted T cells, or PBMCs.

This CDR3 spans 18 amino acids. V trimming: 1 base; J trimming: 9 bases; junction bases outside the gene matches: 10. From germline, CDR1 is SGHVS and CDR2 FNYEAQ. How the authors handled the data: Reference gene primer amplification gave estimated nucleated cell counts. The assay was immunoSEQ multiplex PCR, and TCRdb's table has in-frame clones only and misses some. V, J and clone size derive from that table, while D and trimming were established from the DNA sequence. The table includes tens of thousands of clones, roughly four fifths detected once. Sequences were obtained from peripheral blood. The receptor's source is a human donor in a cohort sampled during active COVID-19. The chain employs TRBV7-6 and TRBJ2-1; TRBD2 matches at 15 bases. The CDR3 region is CASSLGLRGLAGGSEQFF. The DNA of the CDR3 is TGTGCCAGCAGCTTAGGACTTAGGGGACTAGCGGGGGGTAGTGAGCAGTTCTTC.